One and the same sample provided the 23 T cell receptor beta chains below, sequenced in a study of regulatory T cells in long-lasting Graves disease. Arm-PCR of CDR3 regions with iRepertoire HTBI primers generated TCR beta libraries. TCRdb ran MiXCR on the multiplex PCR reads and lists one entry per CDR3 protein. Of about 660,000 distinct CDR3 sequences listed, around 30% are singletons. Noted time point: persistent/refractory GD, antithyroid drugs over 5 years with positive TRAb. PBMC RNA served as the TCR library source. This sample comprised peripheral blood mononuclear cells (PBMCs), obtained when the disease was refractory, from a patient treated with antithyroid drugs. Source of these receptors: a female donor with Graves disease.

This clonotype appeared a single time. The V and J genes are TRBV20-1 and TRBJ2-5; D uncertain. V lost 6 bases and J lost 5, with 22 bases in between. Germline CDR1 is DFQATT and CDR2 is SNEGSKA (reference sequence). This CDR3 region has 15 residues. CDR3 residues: CSAPEQLDLLETQYF. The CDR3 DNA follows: TGCAGTGCCCCGGAACAGTTGGATTTATTGGAGACCCAGTACTTC.

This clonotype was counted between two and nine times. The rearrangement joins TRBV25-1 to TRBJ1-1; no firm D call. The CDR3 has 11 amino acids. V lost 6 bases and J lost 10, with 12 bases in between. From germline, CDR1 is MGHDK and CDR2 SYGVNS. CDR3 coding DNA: TGTGCCAGCAGCGCTCTGGCTGCAGCTTTCTTT. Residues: CASSALAAAFF.

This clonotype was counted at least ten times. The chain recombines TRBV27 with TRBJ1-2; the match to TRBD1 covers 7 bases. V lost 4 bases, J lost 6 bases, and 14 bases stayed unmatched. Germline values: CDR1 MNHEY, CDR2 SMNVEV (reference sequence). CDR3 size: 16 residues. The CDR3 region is CASSSPFRTGYHGYTF. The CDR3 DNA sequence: TGTGCCAGCAGTTCCCCTTTTCGGACAGGCTATCATGGCTACACCTTC.

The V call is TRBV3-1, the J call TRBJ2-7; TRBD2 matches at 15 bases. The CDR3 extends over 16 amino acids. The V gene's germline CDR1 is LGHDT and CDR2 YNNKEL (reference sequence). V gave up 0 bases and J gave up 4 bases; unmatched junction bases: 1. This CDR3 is CASSQEGTSGRYEQYF. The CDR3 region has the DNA TGTGCCAGCAGCCAAGAAGGGACTAGCGGGAGGTACGAGCAGTACTTC.

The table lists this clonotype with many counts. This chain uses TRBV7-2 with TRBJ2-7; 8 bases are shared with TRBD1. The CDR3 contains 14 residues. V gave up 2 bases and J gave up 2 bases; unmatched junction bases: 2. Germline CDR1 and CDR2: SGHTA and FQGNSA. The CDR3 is CASSLRQGTYEQYF. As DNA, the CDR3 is TGTGCCAGCAGCTTACGACAGGGGACCTACGAGCAGTACTTC.

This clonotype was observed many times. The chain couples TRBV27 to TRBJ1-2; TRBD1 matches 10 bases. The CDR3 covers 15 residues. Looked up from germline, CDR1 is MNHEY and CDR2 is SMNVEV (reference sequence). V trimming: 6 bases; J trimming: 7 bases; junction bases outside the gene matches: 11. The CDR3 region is CASRPLTGGDGGYTF. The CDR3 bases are TGTGCCAGCAGGCCCCTGACAGGGGGCGACGGTGGCTACACCTTC.

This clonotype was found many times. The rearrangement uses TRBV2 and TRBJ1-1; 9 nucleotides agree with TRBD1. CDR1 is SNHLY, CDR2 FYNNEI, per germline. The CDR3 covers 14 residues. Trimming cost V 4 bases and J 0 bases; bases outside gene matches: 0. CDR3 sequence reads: CASSGDRVNTEAFF. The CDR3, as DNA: TGTGCCAGCAGTGGGGACAGGGTGAACACTGAAGCTTTCTTT.

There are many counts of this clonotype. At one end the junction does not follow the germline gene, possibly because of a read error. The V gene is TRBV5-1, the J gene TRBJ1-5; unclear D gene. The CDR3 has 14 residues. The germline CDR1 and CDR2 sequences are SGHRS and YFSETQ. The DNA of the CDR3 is TGTGCCAGCAGCTTAGCGGGAGGCAATCAGCCCCAGCATTTT. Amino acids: CASSLAGGNQPQHF.

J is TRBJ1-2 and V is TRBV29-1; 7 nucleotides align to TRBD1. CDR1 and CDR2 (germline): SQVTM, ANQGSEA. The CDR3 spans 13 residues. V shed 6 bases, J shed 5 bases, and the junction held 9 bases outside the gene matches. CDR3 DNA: TGCAGCGTCCTCCTCCGGGACAGTTATGGCTACACCTTC. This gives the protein CSVLLRDSYGYTF. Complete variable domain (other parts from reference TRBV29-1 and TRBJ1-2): SAVISQKPSRDICQRGTSLTIQCQVDSQVTMMFWYRQQPGQSLTLIATANQGSEATYESGFVIDKFPISRPNLTFSTLTVSNMSPEDSSIYLCSVLLRDSYGYTFGSGTRLTVV.

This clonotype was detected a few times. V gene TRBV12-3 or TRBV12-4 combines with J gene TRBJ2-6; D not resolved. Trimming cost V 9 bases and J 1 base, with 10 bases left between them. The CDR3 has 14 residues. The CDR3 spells CASRTASGANVLTF. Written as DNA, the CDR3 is TGTGCCAGTCGTACAGCTTCTGGGGCCAACGTCCTGACTTTC.

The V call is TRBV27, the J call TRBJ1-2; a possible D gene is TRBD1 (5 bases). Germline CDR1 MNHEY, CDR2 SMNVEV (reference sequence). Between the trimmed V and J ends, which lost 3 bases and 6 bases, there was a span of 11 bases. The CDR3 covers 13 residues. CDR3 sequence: CASSFAGYDGYTF. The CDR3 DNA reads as TGTGCCAGCAGTTTCGCAGGGTATGATGGCTACACCTTC.

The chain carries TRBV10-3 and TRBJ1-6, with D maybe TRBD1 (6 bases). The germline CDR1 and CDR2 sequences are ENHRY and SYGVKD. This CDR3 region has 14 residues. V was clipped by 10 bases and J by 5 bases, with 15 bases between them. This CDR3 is CATHREMNNSPLHF. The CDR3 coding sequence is TGTGCCACGCACAGGGAGATGAATAATTCACCCCTCCACTTT.

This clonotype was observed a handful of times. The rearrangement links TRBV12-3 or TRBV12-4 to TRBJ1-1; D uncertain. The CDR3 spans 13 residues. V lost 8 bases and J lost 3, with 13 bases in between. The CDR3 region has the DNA TGTGCCAGCTCCTCGACCTGGGACACTGAAGCTTTCTTT. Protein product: CASSSTWDTEAFF.

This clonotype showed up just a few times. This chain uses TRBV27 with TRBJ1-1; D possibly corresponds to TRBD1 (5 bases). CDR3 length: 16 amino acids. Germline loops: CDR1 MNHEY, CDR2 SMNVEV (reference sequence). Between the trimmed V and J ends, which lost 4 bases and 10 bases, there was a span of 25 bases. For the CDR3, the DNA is TGTGCCAGCAGTTCTTTCCCGACAGTTCCTAGGGGTGTAGCTTTCTTT. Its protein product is CASSSFPTVPRGVAFF.

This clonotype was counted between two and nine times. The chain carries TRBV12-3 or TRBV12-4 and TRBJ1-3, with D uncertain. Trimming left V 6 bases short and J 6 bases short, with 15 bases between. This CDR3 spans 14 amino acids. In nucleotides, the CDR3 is TGTGCCAGCAGCGCACATCCGCCGGCAAACACCATATATTTT. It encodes CASSAHPPANTIYF.

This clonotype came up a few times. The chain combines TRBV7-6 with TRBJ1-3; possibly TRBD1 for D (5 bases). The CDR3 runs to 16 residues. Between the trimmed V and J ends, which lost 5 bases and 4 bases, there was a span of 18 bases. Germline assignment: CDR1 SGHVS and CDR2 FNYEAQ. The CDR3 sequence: CASSPSPGTGGNTIYF. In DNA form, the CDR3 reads TGTGCCAGCAGCCCCTCTCCTGGGACGGGCGGAAACACCATATATTTT.

The CDR3, as DNA: TGTGCCAGCAGTCCCGACAGGATCTACAATGAGCAGTTCTTC. It encodes CASSPDRIYNEQFF. The chain employs TRBV27 and TRBJ2-1; possible D gene TRBD1, 6 bases. In germline, CDR1 is MNHEY, CDR2 SMNVEV (reference sequence). The CDR3 has 14 amino acids. The V end lost 5 bases, the J end lost 3 bases, and 11 bases lay between the germline ends.

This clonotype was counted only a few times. Here the CDR3 DNA reads TGTGCCAGTAGTATAGCAGGGGAAGGCGAAAAACTGTTTTTT. Translation: CASSIAGEGEKLFF. The genes are TRBV19 and TRBJ1-4; perhaps TRBD1 as D (6 bases). Trimming left V 1 base short and J 8 bases short, with 11 bases between. Germline-derived CDR1 and CDR2 are LNHDA and SQIVND (reference sequence). The CDR3 consists of 14 residues.

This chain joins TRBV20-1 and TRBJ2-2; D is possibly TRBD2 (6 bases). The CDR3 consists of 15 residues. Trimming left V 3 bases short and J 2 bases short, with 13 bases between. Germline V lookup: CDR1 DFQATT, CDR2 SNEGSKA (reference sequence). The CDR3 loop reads CSAREGLGNTGELFF. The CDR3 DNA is TGCAGTGCTAGGGAGGGTTTGGGAAACACCGGGGAGCTGTTTTTT.

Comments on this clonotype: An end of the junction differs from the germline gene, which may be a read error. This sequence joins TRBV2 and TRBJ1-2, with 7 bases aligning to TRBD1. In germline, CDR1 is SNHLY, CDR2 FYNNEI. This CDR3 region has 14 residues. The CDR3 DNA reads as TGTGCCAGCAGCCCCCAACAGGGGAACTATGGCCACACCTTC. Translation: CASSPQQGNYGHTF.

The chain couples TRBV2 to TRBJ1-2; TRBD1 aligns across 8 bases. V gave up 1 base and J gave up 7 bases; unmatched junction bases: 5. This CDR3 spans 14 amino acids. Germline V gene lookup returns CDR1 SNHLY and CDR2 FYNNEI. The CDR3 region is CASSEERTGSGYTF. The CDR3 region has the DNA TGTGCCAGCAGTGAAGAAAGGACAGGGTCTGGCTACACCTTC. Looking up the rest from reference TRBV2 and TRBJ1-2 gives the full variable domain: EPEVTQTPSHQVTQMGQEVILRCVPISNHLYFYWYRQILGQKVEFLVSFYNNEISEKSEIFDDQFSVERPDGSNFTLKIRSTKLEDSAMYFCASSEERTGSGYTFGSGTRLTVV.

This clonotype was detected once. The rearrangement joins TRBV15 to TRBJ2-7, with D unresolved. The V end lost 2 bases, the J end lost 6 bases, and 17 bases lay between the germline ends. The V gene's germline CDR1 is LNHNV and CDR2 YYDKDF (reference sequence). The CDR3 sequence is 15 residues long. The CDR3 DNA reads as TGTGCCACCAGCAGATCCGCCGAAAATCGGTTCGAGCAGTACTTC. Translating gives CATSRSAENRFEQYF.

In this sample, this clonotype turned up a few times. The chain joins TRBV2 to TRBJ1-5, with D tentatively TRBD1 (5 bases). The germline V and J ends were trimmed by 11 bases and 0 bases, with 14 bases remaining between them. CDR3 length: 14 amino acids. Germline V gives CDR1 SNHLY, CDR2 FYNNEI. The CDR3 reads CASRVGVSNQPQHF. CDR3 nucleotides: TGTGCCTCCCGGGTGGGGGTTAGCAATCAGCCCCAGCATTTT.